This T cell receptor beta chain came from a study of blood T cell repertoires in COVID-19. Across the study: The United States, Italy and Spain were the sources of the acute and convalescent COVID-19 samples. PBMCs, B-cell-depleted T cells, or T cells provided the cDNA or gDNA that made up the material.

Original processing methods: Amplification from reference gene primers served as the basis for estimated nucleated cell counts. The protocol was immunoSEQ multiplex PCR, while the TCRdb copy is restricted to in-frame clones and leaves out a portion. D and trimming come from the DNA, and the V and J calls and clone size come from that table. The sample consists of about 84,000 clones, 83% of them appearing once. The V gene end was trimmed by 2 bases and the J gene end by 3 bases; junction bases not matched to a gene: 3. CDR1 is MNHEY and CDR2 is SVGEGT in the germline V gene. The CDR3 consists of 16 residues.

The sample consisted of peripheral blood. The chain combines TRBV6-2 or TRBV6-3 with TRBJ2-6; the match to TRBD1 covers 8 bases. This sequence originates from a woman older than 75 with acute or convalescent COVID-19. This CDR3 is CASSYQGALGANVLTF. The DNA for the CDR3 is TGTGCCAGCAGTTACCAGGGGGCGCTTGGGGCCAACGTCCTGACTTTC.